One and the same sample provided the 27 T cell receptor beta chains below, sequenced in a study of blood T cells in healthy people across ages. The use of a sample-barcoded 5' primer and a J-beta primer mix characterized a second PCR of about 6 to 12 cycles. From the 5' RACE reads, TCRdb called clonotypes with MiXCR, one entry per CDR3 protein. Of roughly 1,800,000 distinct CDR3 sequences in the sample, just under 50% were seen once. The material sequenced was blood. The source of these receptors is a middle-aged woman in good health.

The chain couples TRBV6-5 to TRBJ1-4, with D hard to call. The CDR3 runs to 15 residues. V was trimmed by 6 bases and J by 3 bases, leaving 14 bases between them. CDR1 is MNHEY and CDR2 is SVGAGI in the germline V gene. CDR3: CASSWNSAANEKLFF. As DNA, the CDR3 is TGTGCCAGCAGCTGGAATAGCGCAGCTAATGAAAAACTGTTTTTT.

The V and J genes are TRBV27 and TRBJ2-1; either TRBD1 or TRBD2 may fit D (5 bases each). V was cut by 4 bases and J by 11 bases, with 15 bases left in between. This CDR3 is 13 amino acids long. Germline V gives CDR1 MNHEY, CDR2 SMNVEV (reference sequence). The CDR3 loop reads CASSSNSLGQQFF. The CDR3 DNA reads TGTGCCAGCAGTTCTAATAGCCTGGGACAGCAGTTCTTC.

This clonotype has a handful of counts. J is TRBJ2-7 and V is TRBV5-1; 11 positions agree with TRBD1. The CDR3 length is 14 residues. V was pared by 5 bases and J by 3 bases, with 4 bases of the junction left unmatched. Germline assignment: CDR1 SGHRS and CDR2 YFSETQ. The CDR3 nucleotides are TGCGCCAGCAGATCCGGGACAGGGGGCTACGAGCAGTACTTC. Protein sequence: CASRSGTGGYEQYF.

This sequence joins TRBV5-1 and TRBJ1-6, with 7 bases identical to TRBD1. The CDR3 consists of 17 residues. Unmatched junction bases numbered 13, after V lost 4 bases and J lost 6 bases. CDR1 SGHRS and CDR2 YFSETQ come from the germline V gene. The CDR3, as DNA: TGCGCCAGCAGCCGACACCCAGACAGGGCCGGTAATTCACCCCTCCACTTT. Amino acid sequence: CASSRHPDRAGNSPLHF.

J is TRBJ2-1 and V is TRBV6-2 or TRBV6-3; the match to TRBD2 covers 11 bases. Germline trimming cut 8 bases from V and 2 bases from J; bases unmatched to any gene: 5. The CDR3 contains 15 residues. CDR1 and CDR2 from the germline V gene are MNHEY and SVGEGT. CDR3: CASALAGGPYNEQFF. The CDR3, as DNA: TGTGCCAGCGCTTTAGCGGGGGGGCCCTACAATGAGCAGTTCTTC.

The chain recombines TRBV7-9 with TRBJ2-7; TRBD2 matches at 14 bases. This CDR3 comprises 15 residues. Trimming removed 5 bases from V and 7 bases from J; junction bases left unmatched: 7. Germline CDR1 and CDR2: SEHNR and FQNEAQ (reference sequence). The CDR3 region has the DNA TGTGCCAGCAGCCCGAGACTAGCGGGGGGGCGAGAGCAGTACTTC. It translates to CASSPRLAGGREQYF.

V and J are TRBV27 and TRBJ2-1; 10 nucleotides agree with TRBD2. CDR3 length: 15 residues. J gave up 5 bases and V 5 bases, and 6 bases lay outside the gene matches. Germline lookup yields CDR1 MNHEY and CDR2 SMNVEV (reference sequence). CDR3 DNA: TGTGCCAGCAGTGTTAGCGGGGGGCCGCACAATGAGCAGTTCTTC. Translation: CASSVSGGPHNEQFF.

This clonotype has a handful of counts. The chain has TRBV20-1 and TRBJ2-1; 7 bases line up with TRBD1. The length of the CDR3 is 14 residues. The germline CDR1 and CDR2 sequences are DFQATT and SNEGSKA (reference sequence). The ends lost 6 bases at V and 0 bases at J; junction bases unmatched: 5. The CDR3 spells CSARQGSSYNEQFF. CDR3 bases: TGCAGTGCCCGACAGGGAAGCTCCTACAATGAGCAGTTCTTC.

The V call is TRBV20-1, the J call TRBJ1-1, with D hard to call. Germline V gene sequence: CDR1 DFQATT, CDR2 SNEGSKA (reference sequence). This CDR3 region has 13 residues. Trimming left V 3 bases short and J 7 bases short, with 15 bases between. CDR3 DNA sequence: TGCAGTGCTAGCCGATCCGATTCAGATGAAGCTTTCTTT. Its translation: CSASRSDSDEAFF.

V is TRBV2 and J is TRBJ2-5; TRBD1 matches at 9 bases. Trimming took 8 bases from V and 3 from J; bases not matched to a gene: 10. The germline gives CDR1 SNHLY, CDR2 FYNNEI. The CDR3 runs 15 residues. In DNA form, the CDR3 reads TGTGCCAGCTTCGGATCAGACAGGGGGAAAGAGACCCAGTACTTC. Translating it yields CASFGSDRGKETQYF.

The chain has TRBV6-2 or TRBV6-3 and TRBJ2-7; TRBD2 agrees at 9 bases. The CDR3 sequence is 17 residues long. The germline V gene has CDR1 MNHEY and CDR2 SVGEGT. The ends lost 3 bases at V and 2 bases at J; junction bases unmatched: 11. The CDR3 DNA reads as TGTGCCAGCAGTTATGCTAGCGGGGTAGATCTTACCTACGAGCAGTACTTC. This encodes CASSYASGVDLTYEQYF.

The rearrangement uses TRBV25-1 and TRBJ2-5; TRBD1 agrees at 8 bases. The CDR3 spans 16 residues. Losses at the gene ends were 6 bases for V and 11 bases for J; bases not matched to a gene: 20. Germline loops: CDR1 MGHDK, CDR2 SYGVNS. The CDR3 bases are TGTGCCAGCAGGACCGGGACAGGCCAGGCCTACAATGAGCAGTACTTC. This encodes CASRTGTGQAYNEQYF.

The V and J genes are TRBV11-1 and TRBJ2-5, with 7 bases lining up with TRBD1. J lost 11 bases, V lost 5 bases, and 23 bases had no gene match. Germline values: CDR1 SGHAT, CDR2 FQDESV (reference sequence). The CDR3 contains 17 residues. CDR3 in DNA: TGTGCCAGCAGCAAACCTATGGGCAGGGGGTCCCTTAATGAGCAGTACTTC. Translating it yields CASSKPMGRGSLNEQYF. Filled out from reference TRBV11-1 and TRBJ2-5, the complete variable domain reads EAEVAQSPRYKITEKSQAVAFWCDPISGHATLYWYRQILGQGPELLVQFQDESVVDDSQLPKDRFSAERLKGVDSTLKIQPAELGDSAMYLCASSKPMGRGSLNEQYFGPGTRLLVL.

In its sample, this clonotype was seen once. The genes are TRBV4-3 and TRBJ2-1; D unresolved. The V gene lost 0 bases and the J gene lost 7 bases, with 10 bases spanning the gap. The CDR3 sequence is 14 residues long. CDR1 is LGHNA, CDR2 YSLEER, per germline. The CDR3 spells CASSQDQVQNEQFF. The CDR3 bases are TGCGCCAGCAGCCAAGACCAGGTTCAGAATGAGCAGTTCTTC.

The genes are TRBV24-1 and TRBJ2-1; D is unclear. The CDR3 runs to 12 residues. Germline loops: CDR1 KGHDR, CDR2 SFDVKD. Trimming removed 4 bases from V and 9 bases from J, with 9 bases in between. Here the CDR3 reads CATSEELTEQFF. In nucleotides, the CDR3 is TGTGCCACCAGTGAGGAGCTTACTGAGCAGTTCTTC.

This clonotype has only one observation. This chain links TRBV7-2 with TRBJ1-2; 10 nucleotides match TRBD1. The CDR3 has 16 amino acids. The V and J ends lost 1 base and 0 bases, in that order; junction bases with no gene match: 2. In germline, CDR1 is SGHTA, CDR2 FQGNSA. The CDR3 bases are TGTGCCAGCAGCTTAGGGGGACAGGGGACTAACTATGGCTACACCTTC. This encodes CASSLGGQGTNYGYTF.

This clonotype has a handful of counts. The V gene is TRBV7-2, the J gene TRBJ2-1, with TRBD2 matching 15 bases. The V gene's germline CDR1 is SGHTA and CDR2 FQGNSA. The CDR3 totals 17 residues. The trim removed 5 bases at V and 4 bases at J, leaving 6 bases unmatched. DNA for the CDR3: TGTGCCAGCAGCCCAGGACTAGCGGGGGGGTGGTACAATGAGCAGTTCTTC. This translates into CASSPGLAGGWYNEQFF.

This clonotype has more than one count but fewer than ten. The chain has TRBV5-1 and TRBJ2-7; D tentatively reads TRBD1 or TRBD2 (6 bases each). The V gene's germline CDR1 is SGHRS and CDR2 YFSETQ. The CDR3 spans 15 residues. V lost 0 bases and J lost 2, with 12 bases in between. The CDR3, as DNA: TGCGCCAGCAGCTTGGGCGGGGACAAAACCTACGAGCAGTACTTC. It specifies CASSLGGDKTYEQYF.

The genes are TRBV20-1 and TRBJ1-5, with a possible D match to TRBD1 (5 bases). CDR3 length equals 14 residues. V was shortened by 5 bases and J by 1 base, with 12 bases between the two germline ends. CDR1 is DFQATT and CDR2 is SNEGSKA in the germline V gene (reference sequence). The CDR3 DNA is TGCAGTGCTGGTCGTGGGGGGAGCAATCAGCCCCAGCATTTT. Residues: CSAGRGGSNQPQHF.

V usage is TRBV12-3 or TRBV12-4 and J usage is TRBJ2-3; D is uncertain. The ends were cut back, 6 bases at V and 4 bases at J, with 14 bases in the middle. CDR3 length equals 14 residues. The CDR3 DNA sequence: TGTGCCAGCAGGAGCAGACTCACCCCAGATACGCAGTATTTT. Translation: CASRSRLTPDTQYF.

CDR3 loop: CASSRLSSYNEQYF. The CDR3 region has the DNA TGTGCCAGCAGTCGGCTGAGCTCCTACAATGAGCAGTACTTC. The V and J genes are TRBV27 and TRBJ2-7; D is ambiguous. The germline V gene has CDR1 MNHEY and CDR2 SMNVEV (reference sequence). CDR3 length equals 14 residues. The V and J ends lost 5 bases and 7 bases respectively, with 18 bases between them.

The chain recombines TRBV6-2 or TRBV6-3 with TRBJ1-5, with unresolved D. CDR1 MNHEY and CDR2 SVGEGT come from the germline V gene. The V and J ends lost 7 bases and 3 bases respectively, with 19 bases between them. The CDR3 has 16 amino acids. CDR3 sequence: CASTSRSKVPNQPQHF. The CDR3 DNA reads as TGTGCCAGCACCTCCAGGAGCAAAGTTCCCAATCAGCCCCAGCATTTT.

This clonotype was counted between two and nine times. V and J are TRBV20-1 and TRBJ2-3, with D perhaps TRBD2 (6 bases). The V and J ends lost 4 bases and 5 bases respectively, with 13 bases between them. This CDR3 is 13 amino acids long. CDR1 is DFQATT and CDR2 is SNEGSKA in the germline V gene (reference sequence). This CDR3 is CSATPSGGDTQYF. The CDR3 region has the DNA TGCAGTGCTACCCCCTCCGGGGGAGATACGCAGTATTTT.

The chain has TRBV24-1 and TRBJ2-1; the match to TRBD2 covers 12 bases. Trimming at V came to 0 bases and at J to 1 base, leaving 3 bases not matched to a gene. Germline V gene data show CDR1 as KGHDR and CDR2 as SFDVKD. The CDR3 length is 18 residues. Written as DNA, the CDR3 is TGTGCCACCAGTGATTTGCCGACTAGCGGGGGATCCTACAATGAGCAGTTCTTC. Protein product: CATSDLPTSGGSYNEQFF.

The chain is built from TRBV15 and TRBJ2-3; unclear D gene. Germline-derived CDR1 and CDR2 are LNHNV and YYDKDF (reference sequence). V shed 5 bases and J shed 5 bases, with 11 bases lying between them. The CDR3 extends over 13 amino acids. CDR3: CATSARIGDTQYF. Written as DNA, the CDR3 is TGTGCCACCAGCGCAAGAATCGGAGATACGCAGTATTTT.

This chain uses TRBV14 with TRBJ2-7, with a weak D call TRBD2 (6 bases). The CDR3 length is 14 residues. Germline CDR1 reads SGHDN; CDR2 reads FVKESK. V gave up 5 bases and J gave up 1 base, with 12 bases separating them. Written as DNA, the CDR3 is TGTGCCAGCAGCAGGCGGGATTGGTCCTACGAGCAGTACTTC. It translates to CASSRRDWSYEQYF.

This chain links TRBV5-1 with TRBJ2-6; D call uncertain. V was cut by 2 bases and J by 0 bases, with 12 bases left in between. Germline V CDR1 and CDR2: SGHRS, YFSETQ. The CDR3 is made up of 17 amino acids. The CDR3 sequence is CASSFHSTDSGANVLTF. CDR3 nucleotides: TGCGCCAGCAGCTTCCACTCCACCGACTCTGGGGCCAACGTCCTGACTTTC.